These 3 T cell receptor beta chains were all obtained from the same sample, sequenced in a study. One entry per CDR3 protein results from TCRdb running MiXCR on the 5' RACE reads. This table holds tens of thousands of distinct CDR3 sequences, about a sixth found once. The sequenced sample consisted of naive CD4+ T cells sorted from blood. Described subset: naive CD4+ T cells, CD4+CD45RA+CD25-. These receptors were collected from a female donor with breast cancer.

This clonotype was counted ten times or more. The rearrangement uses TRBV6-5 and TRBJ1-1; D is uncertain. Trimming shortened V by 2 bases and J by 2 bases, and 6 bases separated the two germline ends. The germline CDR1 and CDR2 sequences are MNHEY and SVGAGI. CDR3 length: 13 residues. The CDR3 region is CASSYGSNTEAFF. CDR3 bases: TGTGCCAGCAGTTACGGCAGTAACACTGAAGCTTTCTTT.

CDR3 nucleotides: TGTGCCAGCGCTCAATCTCACACCGGGGAGCTGTTTTTT. Translated: CASAQSHTGELFF. The J gene is TRBJ2-2, the V gene TRBV12-3 or TRBV12-4; no clear D. V gave up 8 bases and J gave up 3 bases, with 10 bases separating them. CDR3 size: 13 residues.

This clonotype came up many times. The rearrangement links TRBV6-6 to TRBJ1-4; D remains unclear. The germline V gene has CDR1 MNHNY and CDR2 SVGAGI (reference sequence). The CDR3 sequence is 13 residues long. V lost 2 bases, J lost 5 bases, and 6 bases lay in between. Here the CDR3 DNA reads TGTGCCAGCAGTTACGGAGACAATGAAAAACTGTTTTTT. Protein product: CASSYGDNEKLFF.